Listed below are T cell receptor beta chains from one sample, sequenced in a study of T cell repertoires in cytomegalovirus infection. TCRdb used MiXCR to reprocess the reads, holding one entry per CDR3 protein. Here the sample spans some 600,000 distinct CDR3 sequences, 20% to 25% being singletons. Sequenced sample: CD8+ T cells from PBMCs. These receptors all stem from a human donor in good health (CMV status not recorded). Some clones in this sample may be carry-over from other donors' samples. Both conserved end residues are part of each CDR3. D genes are given only for firm matches. Clone size is shown for a subset of rows, as once, few, many or a class of expanded clone.

abundance: .
v_gene: TRBV2
j_gene: TRBJ2-1
d_gene: .
CDR3nt: TGTGCCAGCACCCCCCCAGGGGTGGATGAGCAGTTCTTC
CDR3aa: CASTPPGVDEQFF

abundance: .
v_gene: TRBV12-3/TRBV12-4
j_gene: TRBJ2-4
d_gene: TRBD1
CDR3nt: TGTGCCAGCACTAGGGGGCAGGGGGTAGCCAAAAACATTCAGTACTTC
CDR3aa: CASTRGQGVAKNIQYF

abundance: many
v_gene: TRBV7-6
j_gene: TRBJ1-2
d_gene: .
CDR3nt: TGTGCCAGCAGCTTAGCGGTAGGGGACTATGGCTACACCTTC
CDR3aa: CASSLAVGDYGYTF

abundance: few
v_gene: TRBV27
j_gene: TRBJ2-1
d_gene: TRBD1
CDR3nt: TGTGCCAGCAGTTTACTACAGGGGGTAGGGCCTAGGTACAATGAGCAGTTCTTC
CDR3aa: CASSLLQGVGPRYNEQFF

abundance: .
v_gene: TRBV5-8
j_gene: TRBJ2-3
d_gene: .
CDR3nt: TGTGCCAGCAGCCGGACGGACGGGGGTATTTCAGATACGCAGTATTTT
CDR3aa: CASSRTDGGISDTQYF

abundance: many
v_gene: TRBV7-6
j_gene: TRBJ2-1
d_gene: .
CDR3nt: TGTGCCAGCAGCTTAAACCCGCACGGCGACAATGAGCAGTTCTTC
CDR3aa: CASSLNPHGDNEQFF

abundance: few
v_gene: TRBV7-9
j_gene: TRBJ1-4
d_gene: .
CDR3nt: TGTGCCAGCAGCTTAGGGCGGGGTGAAAAACTGTTTTTT
CDR3aa: CASSLGRGEKLFF

abundance: .
v_gene: TRBV5-1
j_gene: TRBJ2-1
d_gene: .
CDR3nt: .
CDR3aa: CASIVAGGANNERFF

abundance: .
v_gene: TRBV27
j_gene: TRBJ2-1
d_gene: .
CDR3nt: TGTGCCAGCTTCAGTTGGACCAACAATGAGCAGTTCTTC
CDR3aa: CASFSWTNNEQFF

abundance: many
v_gene: TRBV7-2
j_gene: TRBJ1-2
d_gene: .
CDR3nt: TGTGCCAGCAGCTTAGTGTATGGCTACACCTTC
CDR3aa: CASSLVYGYTF

abundance: many
v_gene: TRBV11-2
j_gene: TRBJ2-1
d_gene: TRBD2
CDR3nt: TGTGCCAGCAGCTCCGGACTAGGAGGGACCTTAAGCTCCTACAATGAGCAGTTCTTC
CDR3aa: CASSSGLGGTLSSYNEQFF

abundance: many
v_gene: TRBV28
j_gene: TRBJ2-1
d_gene: TRBD1
CDR3nt: TGTGCCAGCAGTTTATCGAGACAGGGGGTTTTTTCCTACAATGAGCAGTTCTTC
CDR3aa: CASSLSRQGVFSYNEQFF

abundance: many
v_gene: TRBV12-3/TRBV12-4
j_gene: TRBJ1-2
d_gene: .
CDR3nt: TGTGCCAGCACCCCAGGAGGGGTACCCGGCTACACCTTC
CDR3aa: CASTPGGVPGYTF

abundance: .
v_gene: TRBV6-2/TRBV6-3
j_gene: TRBJ2-2
d_gene: .
CDR3nt: TGTGCCAGCAGTTACAGGGAACTAACCGGGGAGCTGTTTTTT
CDR3aa: CASSYRELTGELFF

abundance: few
v_gene: TRBV20-1
j_gene: TRBJ1-1
d_gene: .
CDR3nt: TGCAGTATAGAGGCGATCCAAGGAAGACGGAACACTGAAGCTTTCTTT
CDR3aa: CSIEAIQGRRNTEAFF

abundance: many
v_gene: TRBV7-4
j_gene: TRBJ2-3
d_gene: .
CDR3nt: TGTGCCAGCAGTTCCCCCCCTTGTAGGGGCTATACGCAGTATTTT
CDR3aa: CASSSPPCRGYTQYF

abundance: .
v_gene: TRBV9
j_gene: TRBJ2-3
d_gene: .
CDR3nt: TGTGCCAGCAGCCCGGCTGTGTGG
CDR3aa: CASSPAVW

abundance: few
v_gene: TRBV6-1
j_gene: TRBJ2-5
d_gene: .
CDR3nt: TGTGCCAGCAGCCGACGGGCAGTGGGAGAGACCCAGTACTTC
CDR3aa: CASSRRAVGETQYF

abundance: .
v_gene: TRBV7-9
j_gene: TRBJ2-7
d_gene: .
CDR3nt: TGTGCCAGCACCTCCCAAGGTTACGAGCAGTACTTC
CDR3aa: CASTSQGYEQYF

abundance: few
v_gene: TRBV5-4
j_gene: TRBJ2-1
d_gene: .
CDR3nt: TGTGCCAGCATCAATTCCTACAATGAGCAGTTCTTC
CDR3aa: CASINSYNEQFF

abundance: many
v_gene: TRBV30
j_gene: TRBJ1-1
d_gene: .
CDR3nt: TGTGAGGACGCGCCTCGTAGGAACACTGAAGCTTTCTTT
CDR3aa: CEDAPRRNTEAFF

abundance: many
v_gene: TRBV6-5
j_gene: TRBJ1-5
d_gene: .
CDR3nt: TGTGCCAGCAGTTACCTACAAGGTTTCCAGCCCCAGCATTTT
CDR3aa: CASSYLQGFQPQHF

abundance: few
v_gene: TRBV15
j_gene: TRBJ1-1
d_gene: TRBD1
CDR3nt: TGTGCCACCAGCGCCTACAGGGGGCCGAACACTGAAGCTTTCTTT
CDR3aa: CATSAYRGPNTEAFF

abundance: .
v_gene: TRBV7-9
j_gene: TRBJ2-1
d_gene: TRBD1
CDR3nt: TGTGCCAGCAGCTTAGGACCAGGGGGCTTCTACAATGAGCAGTTCTTC
CDR3aa: CASSLGPGGFYNEQFF

abundance: .
v_gene: TRBV9
j_gene: TRBJ1-2
d_gene: .
CDR3nt: TGTGCCAGCAATTTGCAGGGAAACACCTTC
CDR3aa: CASNLQGNTF

abundance: .
v_gene: TRBV6-5
j_gene: TRBJ2-5
d_gene: .
CDR3nt: TGTGCCAGCAGTTACCACAGACCTTATCAAGAGACCCAGTACTTC
CDR3aa: CASSYHRPYQETQYF

abundance: .
v_gene: TRBV29-1
j_gene: TRBJ2-6
d_gene: .
CDR3nt: TGCAGCGTTGCCCTGACAGGCTTAAGATCTGGGGCCAACGTCCTGACTTTC
CDR3aa: CSVALTGLRSGANVLTF

abundance: many
v_gene: TRBV7-2
j_gene: TRBJ2-5
d_gene: .
CDR3nt: TGTGCCAGCAGCTTAATCCCCCGGACCGTCCAAGAGACCCAGTACTTC
CDR3aa: CASSLIPRTVQETQYF

abundance: .
v_gene: TRBV5-5
j_gene: TRBJ1-1
d_gene: .
CDR3nt: TGTGCCAGCAGCTTGGGGGTGGCGGGTGAAGCTTTCTTT
CDR3aa: CASSLGVAGEAFF

abundance: .
v_gene: TRBV7-9
j_gene: TRBJ1-2
d_gene: .
CDR3nt: TGTGCCAGCAGCATTGCTCAGCACTATGGCTACACCTTC
CDR3aa: CASSIAQHYGYTF

abundance: .
v_gene: TRBV10-3
j_gene: TRBJ1-1
d_gene: .
CDR3nt: TGTGCCATCAGAAACGGGGGAACTGAAGCTTTCTTT
CDR3aa: CAIRNGGTEAFF

abundance: many
v_gene: TRBV7-8
j_gene: TRBJ2-5
d_gene: .
CDR3nt: TGTGCCAGCAGCTCGGCCAAGCGAGAGACCCAGTACTTC
CDR3aa: CASSSAKRETQYF

abundance: .
v_gene: TRBV6-6
j_gene: TRBJ1-1
d_gene: .
CDR3nt: TGTGCCAGCAGTTACTATGGAGGGCCCGACACTGAAGCTTTCTTT
CDR3aa: CASSYYGGPDTEAFF

abundance: many
v_gene: TRBV28
j_gene: TRBJ2-1
d_gene: .
CDR3nt: TGTGCCAGCAGTCCCGGGAGCCCCTCCTACAATGAGCAGTTCTTC
CDR3aa: CASSPGSPSYNEQFF

abundance: .
v_gene: TRBV24-1
j_gene: TRBJ1-5
d_gene: .
CDR3nt: TGTGCCACCAGTGACACCCGACAGAGCAATCAGCCCCAGCATTTT
CDR3aa: CATSDTRQSNQPQHF

abundance: .
v_gene: TRBV19
j_gene: TRBJ2-7
d_gene: .
CDR3nt: TGTGCCAGTAGTTCTGAGACTGCGATCTACGAGCAGTACTTC
CDR3aa: CASSSETAIYEQYF

abundance: .
v_gene: TRBV4-2
j_gene: TRBJ1-5
d_gene: .
CDR3nt: TGTGCCAGCAGCCAAGGCGACCGGGCAGCAAATCAGCCCCAGCATTTT
CDR3aa: CASSQGDRAANQPQHF

abundance: many
v_gene: TRBV7-6
j_gene: TRBJ2-3
d_gene: .
CDR3nt: TGTGCCAGCAGCCCCCCCCCTAGCACAGATACGCAGTATTTT
CDR3aa: CASSPPPSTDTQYF

abundance: .
v_gene: TRBV6-6
j_gene: TRBJ1-1
d_gene: .
CDR3nt: TGTGCCAGCAGTCACTACCGGGGTCCTACTGAAGCTTTCTTT
CDR3aa: CASSHYRGPTEAFF

abundance: .
v_gene: TRBV6-2/TRBV6-3
j_gene: TRBJ2-5
d_gene: .
CDR3nt: TGTGCCAGCAGTGGTAGGACCTTGGAAGAGACCCAGTACTTC
CDR3aa: CASSGRTLEETQYF

abundance: .
v_gene: TRBV5-4
j_gene: TRBJ1-1
d_gene: TRBD1
CDR3nt: TGTGCCAGCCAGATTGGACAGGGACCGAACACTGAAGCTTTCTTT
CDR3aa: CASQIGQGPNTEAFF